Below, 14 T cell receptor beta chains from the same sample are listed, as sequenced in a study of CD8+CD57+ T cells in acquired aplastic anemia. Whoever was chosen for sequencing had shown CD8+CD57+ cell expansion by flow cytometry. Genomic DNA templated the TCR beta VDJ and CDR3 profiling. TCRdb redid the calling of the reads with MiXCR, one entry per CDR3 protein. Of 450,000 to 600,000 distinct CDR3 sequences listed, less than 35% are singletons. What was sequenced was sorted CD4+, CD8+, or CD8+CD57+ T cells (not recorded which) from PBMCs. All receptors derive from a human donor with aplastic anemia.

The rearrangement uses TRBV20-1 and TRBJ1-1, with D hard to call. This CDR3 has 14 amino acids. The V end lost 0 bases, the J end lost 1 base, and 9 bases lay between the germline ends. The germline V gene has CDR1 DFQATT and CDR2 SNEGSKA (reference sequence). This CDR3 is CSARDWRRNTEAFF. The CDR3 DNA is TGCAGTGCTAGAGATTGGCGGAGGAACACTGAAGCTTTCTTT.

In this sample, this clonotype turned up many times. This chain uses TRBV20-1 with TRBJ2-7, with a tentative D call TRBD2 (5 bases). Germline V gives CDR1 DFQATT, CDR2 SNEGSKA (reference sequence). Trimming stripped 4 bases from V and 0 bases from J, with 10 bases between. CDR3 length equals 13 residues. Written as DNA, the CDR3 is TGCAGTGCTACCTCTAGCTTCTCCTACGAGCAGTACTTC. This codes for CSATSSFSYEQYF.

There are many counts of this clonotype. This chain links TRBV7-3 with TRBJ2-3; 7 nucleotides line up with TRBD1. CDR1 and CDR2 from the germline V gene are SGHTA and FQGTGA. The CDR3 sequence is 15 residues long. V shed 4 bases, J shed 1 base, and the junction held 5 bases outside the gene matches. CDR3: CASSSTGAGTDTQYF. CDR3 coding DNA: TGTGCCAGCAGCTCAACAGGGGCGGGCACAGATACGCAGTATTTT.

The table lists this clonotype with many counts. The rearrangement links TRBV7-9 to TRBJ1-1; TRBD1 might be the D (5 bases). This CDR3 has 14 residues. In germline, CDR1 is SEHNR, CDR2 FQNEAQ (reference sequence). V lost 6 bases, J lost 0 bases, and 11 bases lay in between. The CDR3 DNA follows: TGTGCCAGCAGTCTCAGGGAGCTGAACACTGAAGCTTTCTTT. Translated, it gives CASSLRELNTEAFF.

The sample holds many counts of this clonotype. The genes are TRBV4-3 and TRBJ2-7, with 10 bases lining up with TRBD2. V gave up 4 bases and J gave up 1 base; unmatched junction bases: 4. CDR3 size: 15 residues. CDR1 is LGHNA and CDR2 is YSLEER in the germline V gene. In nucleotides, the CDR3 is TGCGCCAGCAGCCGTGCACTAGCGGGGTCCTACGAGCAGTACTTC. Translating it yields CASSRALAGSYEQYF.

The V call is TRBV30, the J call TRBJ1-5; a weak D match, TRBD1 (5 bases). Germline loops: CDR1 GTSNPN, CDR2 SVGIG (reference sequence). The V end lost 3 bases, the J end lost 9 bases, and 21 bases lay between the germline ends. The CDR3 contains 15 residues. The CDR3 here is CAWSRRDGGYGPQHF. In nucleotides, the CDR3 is TGTGCCTGGAGCCGCCGGGACGGGGGATATGGGCCCCAGCATTTT.

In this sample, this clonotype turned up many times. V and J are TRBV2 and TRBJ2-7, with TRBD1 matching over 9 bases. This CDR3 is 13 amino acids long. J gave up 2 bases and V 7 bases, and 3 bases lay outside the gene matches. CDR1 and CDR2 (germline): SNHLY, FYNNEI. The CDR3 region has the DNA TGTGCCAGCATGGGACAGGGACCCTACGAGCAGTACTTC. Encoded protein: CASMGQGPYEQYF.

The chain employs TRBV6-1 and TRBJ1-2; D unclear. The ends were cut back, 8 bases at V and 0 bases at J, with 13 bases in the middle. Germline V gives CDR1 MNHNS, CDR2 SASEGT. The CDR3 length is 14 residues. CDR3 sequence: CASGSRQPNYGYTF. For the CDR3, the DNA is TGTGCCAGCGGCAGCCGGCAACCTAACTATGGCTACACCTTC.

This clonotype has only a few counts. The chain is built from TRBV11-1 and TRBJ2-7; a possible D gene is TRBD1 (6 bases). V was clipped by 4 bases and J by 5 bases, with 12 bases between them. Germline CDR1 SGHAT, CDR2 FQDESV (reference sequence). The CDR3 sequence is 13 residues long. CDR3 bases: TGTGCCAGCAGCTCCAGGGGATTCCACGAGCAGTACTTC. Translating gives CASSSRGFHEQYF.

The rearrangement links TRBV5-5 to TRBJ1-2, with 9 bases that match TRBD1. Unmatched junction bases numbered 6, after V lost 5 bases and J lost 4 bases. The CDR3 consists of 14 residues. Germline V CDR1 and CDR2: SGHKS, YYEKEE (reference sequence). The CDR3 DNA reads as TGTGCCAGCAGGCGACAGGGGGGCTCCTATGGCTACACCTTC. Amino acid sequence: CASRRQGGSYGYTF.

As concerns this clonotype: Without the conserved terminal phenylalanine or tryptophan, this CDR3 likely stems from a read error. In DNA, the CDR3 is TGTGCCAGCACCGGACCGACAGTCTCCTACGAGCAGTACTCC. This gives the protein CASTGPTVSYEQYS. The V gene is TRBV7-8, the J gene TRBJ2-7; D may be TRBD1 (5 bases). Between the trimmed V and J ends, which lost 7 bases and 0 bases, there was a span of 13 bases. CDR1 is SGHVS and CDR2 is FQNEAQ in the germline V gene. The CDR3 covers 14 residues.

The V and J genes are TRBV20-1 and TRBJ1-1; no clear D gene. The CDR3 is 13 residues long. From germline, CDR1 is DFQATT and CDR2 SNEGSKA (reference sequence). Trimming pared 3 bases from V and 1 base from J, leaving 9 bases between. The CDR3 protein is CSARGNPNTEAFF. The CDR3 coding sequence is TGCAGTGCTAGGGGGAACCCGAACACTGAAGCTTTCTTT.

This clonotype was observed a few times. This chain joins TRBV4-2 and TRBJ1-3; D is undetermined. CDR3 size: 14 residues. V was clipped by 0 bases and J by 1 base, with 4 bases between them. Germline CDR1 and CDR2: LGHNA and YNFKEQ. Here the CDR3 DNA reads TGTGCCAGCAGCCAAGAACAATCTGGAAACACCATATATTTT. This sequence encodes CASSQEQSGNTIYF.

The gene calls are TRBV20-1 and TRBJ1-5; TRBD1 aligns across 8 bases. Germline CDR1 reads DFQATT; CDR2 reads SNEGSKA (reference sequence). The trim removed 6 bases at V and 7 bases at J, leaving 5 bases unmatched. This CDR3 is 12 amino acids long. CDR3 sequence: CSARQGKQPQHF. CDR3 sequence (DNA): TGCAGTGCAAGACAGGGGAAACAGCCCCAGCATTTT.